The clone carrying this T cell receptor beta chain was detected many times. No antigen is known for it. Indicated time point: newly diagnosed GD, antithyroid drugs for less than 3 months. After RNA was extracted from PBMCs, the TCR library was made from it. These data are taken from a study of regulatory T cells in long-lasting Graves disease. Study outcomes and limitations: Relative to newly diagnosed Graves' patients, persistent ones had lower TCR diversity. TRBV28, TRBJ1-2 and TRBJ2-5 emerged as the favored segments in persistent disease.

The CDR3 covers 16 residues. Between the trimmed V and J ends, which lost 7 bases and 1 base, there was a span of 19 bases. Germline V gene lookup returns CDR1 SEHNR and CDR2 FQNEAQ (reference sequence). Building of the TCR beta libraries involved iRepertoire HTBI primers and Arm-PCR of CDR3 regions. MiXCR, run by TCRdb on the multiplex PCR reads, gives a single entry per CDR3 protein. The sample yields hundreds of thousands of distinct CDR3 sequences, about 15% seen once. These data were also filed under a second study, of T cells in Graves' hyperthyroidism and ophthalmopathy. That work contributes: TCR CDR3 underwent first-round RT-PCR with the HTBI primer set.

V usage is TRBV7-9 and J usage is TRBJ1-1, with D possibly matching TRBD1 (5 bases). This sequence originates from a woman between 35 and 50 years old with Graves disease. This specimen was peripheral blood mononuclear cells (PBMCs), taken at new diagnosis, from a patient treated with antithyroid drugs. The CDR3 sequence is CASTLGQGKPNTEAFF. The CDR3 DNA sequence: TGTGCCAGCACCCTAGGGCAGGGCAAACCGAACACTGAAGCTTTCTTT.